The 23 T cell receptor beta chains given below trace back to one sample, sequenced in a study of siplizumab effects on memory and regulatory T cells. Clones were read by immunoSEQ multiplex PCR, and TCRdb kept only the in-frame ones, dropping some. The sample lists some 100,000 clones, roughly nine tenths occurring once. The specimen was Tregs sorted from blood. The receptors come from a human donor in good health.

The chain uses TRBV11-1 and TRBJ2-2; 7 bases line up with TRBD2. Germline CDR1 is SGHAT and CDR2 is FQDESV (reference sequence). Unmatched junction bases numbered 6, after V lost 5 bases and J lost 3 bases. The CDR3 loop spans 15 amino acids. The CDR3 nucleotides are TGTGCCAGCAGCCGTCAGGGACTATACACCGGGGAGCTGTTTTTT. Residues: CASSRQGLYTGELFF.

This chain connects TRBV6-1 to TRBJ2-7, with D perhaps TRBD1 or TRBD2 (5 bases each). This CDR3 is built from 13 residues. Trimming cost V 4 bases and J 7 bases, with 14 bases left between them. Germline-derived CDR1 and CDR2 are MNHNS and SASEGT. CDR3: CASSAEGRREQYF. CDR3 DNA: TGTGCCAGCAGTGCAGAGGGGCGCAGGGAGCAGTACTTC.

The chain employs TRBV2 and TRBJ2-2; unclear D gene. Trimming removed 5 bases at V and 1 base at J, with 11 bases between. Germline V CDR1 and CDR2: SNHLY, FYNNEI. CDR3 length: 15 amino acids. The CDR3 nucleotides read TGTGCCAGCAGTAATCGACTCCGGAACACCGGGGAGCTGTTTTTT. Protein: CASSNRLRNTGELFF.

The genes are TRBV5-1 and TRBJ2-3; the D is unclear. Per the germline V gene, CDR1 is SGHRS and CDR2 is YFSETQ. The V end lost 2 bases, the J end lost 10 bases, and 8 bases lay between the germline ends. The CDR3 covers 11 residues. Written as DNA, the CDR3 is TGCGCCAGCAGCTTCAATTCGGCGCAGTATTTT. This sequence encodes CASSFNSAQYF.

This chain links TRBV11-3 with TRBJ2-2, with D perhaps TRBD2 (6 bases). Germline CDR1 is SGHNT and CDR2 is YENEEA. The CDR3 is 14 amino acids. V gave up 6 bases and J gave up 1 base, with 9 bases separating them. CDR3: CASSLRGNTGELFF. The CDR3 DNA reads as TGTGCCAGCAGTCTGCGGGGGAACACCGGGGAGCTGTTTTTT.

The chain couples TRBV4-1 to TRBJ2-3; 7 bases map to TRBD1. Trimming removed 1 base from V and 0 bases from J; junction bases left unmatched: 10. The CDR3 is made up of 18 amino acids. Germline CDR1 MGHRA, CDR2 YSYEKL. CDR3 nucleotides: TGCGCCAGCAGCCAAGTGATAGGGGGCTACCGAAGCACAGATACGCAGTATTTT. It specifies CASSQVIGGYRSTDTQYF.

This clone was observed a few times. The V and J genes are TRBV11-2 and TRBJ1-1; D remains unclear. V shed 5 bases and J shed 1 base, with 17 bases lying between them. The CDR3 consists of 16 residues. CDR1 is SGHAT, CDR2 FQNNGV, per germline. The CDR3: CASSLRRAFSNTEAFF. The CDR3 DNA sequence: TGTGCCAGCAGCCTCAGAAGGGCTTTCTCGAACACTGAAGCTTTCTTT.

V is TRBV15 and J is TRBJ2-1; maybe TRBD1 (6 bases). From germline, CDR1 is LNHNV and CDR2 YYDKDF (reference sequence). The V end lost 7 bases, the J end lost 7 bases, and 20 bases lay between the germline ends. This CDR3 comprises 15 residues. The CDR3 protein is CATTHGGQTGNEQFF. In DNA form, the CDR3 reads TGTGCCACCACACATGGGGGCCAAACCGGTAATGAGCAGTTCTTC.

The chain uses TRBV7-8 and TRBJ2-4; no clear D gene. The CDR3 has 16 amino acids. Trimming shortened V by 5 bases and J by 0 bases, and 14 bases separated the two germline ends. Germline assignment: CDR1 SGHVS and CDR2 FQNEAQ. The CDR3 spells CASSAQPNLAKNIQYF. CDR3 coding DNA: TGTGCCAGCAGCGCCCAGCCTAATCTAGCCAAAAACATTCAGTACTTC.

The count of this clone is one. V gene TRBV29-1 combines with J gene TRBJ2-7, with D possibly TRBD1 on 8 matching bases. Trimming left V 5 bases short and J 3 bases short, with 17 bases between. The CDR3 has 14 residues. Germline V gene lookup returns CDR1 SQVTM and CDR2 ANQGSEA. The CDR3 sequence: CSVRNRGGRYEQYF. The DNA for the CDR3 is TGCAGCGTTCGGAACAGGGGGGGACGCTACGAGCAGTACTTC.

The genes are TRBV12-5 and TRBJ1-4; no reliable D call. Trimming removed 7 bases from V and 2 bases from J, with 17 bases in between. The CDR3 covers 16 residues. The germline V gene encodes CDR1 LGHNT and CDR2 FRNRAP. The CDR3 sequence: CASALGLGSTNEKLFF. In nucleotides, the CDR3 is TGTGCTAGTGCCCTTGGTCTGGGCAGTACTAATGAAAAACTGTTTTTT.

The chain recombines TRBV4-2 with TRBJ1-1, with a tentative D call TRBD1 (6 bases). This CDR3 has 17 amino acids. The germline CDR1 and CDR2 sequences are LGHNA and YNFKEQ. The V and J ends lost 2 bases and 1 base respectively, with 17 bases between them. The CDR3 region is CASSQFILRGANTEAFF. Here the CDR3 DNA reads TGTGCCAGCAGCCAATTTATCCTCCGGGGGGCGAACACTGAAGCTTTCTTT.

The chain combines TRBV9 with TRBJ2-3; 7 bases align to TRBD2. The V gene end was trimmed by 0 bases and the J gene end by 4 bases; junction bases not matched to a gene: 5. The CDR3 covers 15 residues. CDR1 and CDR2 from the germline V gene are SGDLS and YYNGEE. The CDR3 DNA reads TGTGCCAGCAGCGTAGCCTGGACTAGTGCAGATACGCAGTATTTT. Its translation: CASSVAWTSADTQYF. The full variable domain, completed using reference TRBV9 and TRBJ2-3, is DSGVTQTPKHLITATGQRVTLRCSPRSGDLSVYWYQQSLDQGLQFLIQYYNGEERAKGNILERFSAQQFPDLHSELNLSSLELGDSALYFCASSVAWTSADTQYFGPGTRLTVL.

CDR3 amino acids: CATSRGLDFQETQYF. CDR3 DNA sequence: TGTGCCACCAGCAGAGGATTGGACTTCCAAGAGACCCAGTACTTC. This chain uses TRBV15 with TRBJ2-5; a possible D gene is TRBD2 (5 bases). CDR1 and CDR2 from the germline V gene are LNHNV and YYDKDF (reference sequence). V shed 1 base and J shed 1 base, with 10 bases lying between them. This CDR3 spans 15 amino acids.

The chain employs TRBV5-1 and TRBJ2-4; 10 nucleotides align to TRBD2. With V trimmed by 0 bases and J by 7 bases, 7 bases remained unmatched. Germline loops: CDR1 SGHRS, CDR2 YFSETQ. The CDR3 extends over 16 amino acids. The CDR3 region has the DNA TGCGCCAGCAGCTTGGTGGCTAGCGGGAGTGGTAACATTCAGTACTTC. It encodes CASSLVASGSGNIQYF. Based on the CDR3 plus reference TRBV5-1 and TRBJ2-4, the full variable domain is KAGVTQTPRYLIKTRGQQVTLSCSPISGHRSVSWYQQTPGQGLQFLFEYFSETQRNKGNFPGRFSGRQFSNSRSEMNVSTLELGDSALYLCASSLVASGSGNIQYFGAGTRLSVL.

This chain uses TRBV5-6 with TRBJ1-2; tentatively, D is TRBD1 (5 bases). Looked up from germline, CDR1 is SGHDT and CDR2 is YYEEEE. This CDR3 has 14 residues. Trimming removed 4 bases at V and 2 bases at J, with 12 bases between. The CDR3 DNA is TGTGCCAGCAGCCCGTTCGGGGACAACTATGGCTACACCTTC. Residues: CASSPFGDNYGYTF.

This chain connects TRBV5-1 to TRBJ2-5, with a weak D call TRBD1 (6 bases). There are 13 residues in the CDR3. V was shortened by 2 bases and J by 4 bases, with 9 bases between the two germline ends. Germline values: CDR1 SGHRS, CDR2 YFSETQ. CDR3 amino acids: CASSFTGRETQYF. The DNA of the CDR3 is TGCGCCAGCAGCTTTACAGGGCGAGAGACCCAGTACTTC.

The V gene is TRBV29-1, the J gene TRBJ2-7; TRBD2 aligns across 8 bases. The CDR3 is 14 amino acids. With 4 bases clipped from V and 3 bases from J, the junction kept 8 bases outside the gene matches. Germline CDR1 SQVTM, CDR2 ANQGSEA. The CDR3 DNA reads as TGCAGCGTTGTAGGGCTAGCGGGCTACTACGAGCAGTACTTC. It codes for CSVVGLAGYYEQYF.

The V and J genes are TRBV2 and TRBJ2-1; 10 nucleotides line up with TRBD2. The trim removed 3 bases at V and 9 bases at J, leaving 8 bases unmatched. The V gene's germline CDR1 is SNHLY and CDR2 FYNNEI. The CDR3 is 15 amino acids. DNA for the CDR3: TGTGCCAGCAGTGAGGGACTAGCGTCGACCACTGAGCAGTTCTTC. This codes for CASSEGLASTTEQFF.

V gene TRBV5-1 combines with J gene TRBJ1-2, with no clear D. This CDR3 is 13 amino acids long. Germline V gene lookup returns CDR1 SGHRS and CDR2 YFSETQ. The V gene lost 2 bases and the J gene lost 4 bases, with 9 bases spanning the gap. CDR3 nucleotide sequence: TGCGCCAGCAGCTTAGAGGGTGTCTATGGCTACACCTTC. Protein sequence: CASSLEGVYGYTF.

The gene calls are TRBV10-2 and TRBJ1-1; weak D call: TRBD1 (5 bases). From germline, CDR1 is WSHSY and CDR2 SAAADI. The CDR3 has 13 residues. The V end was cut by 10 bases, the J end by 4 bases, with 16 bases between. This CDR3 is CATLQVASTEAFF. The CDR3 DNA sequence: TGCGCCACGTTACAGGTAGCGAGCACTGAAGCTTTCTTT.

The V gene is TRBV6-6, the J gene TRBJ1-3; perhaps TRBD1 as D (5 bases). The CDR3 runs 16 residues. V lost 1 base to trimming and J lost 0 bases, with 10 bases between them. CDR1 is MNHNY, CDR2 SVGAGI, per germline (reference sequence). The CDR3 bases are TGTGCCAGCAGTTACTACCAGGGACCCTCTGGAAACACCATATATTTT. It translates to CASSYYQGPSGNTIYF.

The chain couples TRBV6-6 to TRBJ2-1, with unresolved D. The germline V gene encodes CDR1 MNHNY and CDR2 SVGAGI (reference sequence). The CDR3 runs to 14 residues. V lost 1 base to trimming and J lost 4 bases, with 8 bases between them. CDR3 in amino acids: CASSYYLDYNEQFF. The CDR3 nucleotides are TGTGCCAGCAGTTACTACCTGGATTACAATGAGCAGTTCTTC.